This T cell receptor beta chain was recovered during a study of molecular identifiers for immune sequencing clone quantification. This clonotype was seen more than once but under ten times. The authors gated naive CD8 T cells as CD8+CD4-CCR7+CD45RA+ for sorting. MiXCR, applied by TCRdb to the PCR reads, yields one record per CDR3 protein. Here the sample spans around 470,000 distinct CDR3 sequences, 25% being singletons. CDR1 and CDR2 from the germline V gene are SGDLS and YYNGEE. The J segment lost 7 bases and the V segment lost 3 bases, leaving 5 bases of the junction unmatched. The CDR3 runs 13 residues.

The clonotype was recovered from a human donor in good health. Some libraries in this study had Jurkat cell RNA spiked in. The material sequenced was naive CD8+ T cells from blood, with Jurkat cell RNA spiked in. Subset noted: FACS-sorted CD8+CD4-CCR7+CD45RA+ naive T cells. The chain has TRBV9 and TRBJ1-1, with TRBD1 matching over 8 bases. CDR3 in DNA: TGTGCCAGCAGCGCGACAGGGGACCATGAAGCTTTCTTT. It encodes CASSATGDHEAFF. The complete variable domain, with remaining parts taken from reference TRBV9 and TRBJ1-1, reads DSGVTQTPKHLITATGQRVTLRCSPRSGDLSVYWYQQSLDQGLQFLIQYYNGEERAKGNILERFSAQQFPDLHSELNLSSLELGDSALYFCASSATGDHEAFFGQGTRLTVV.